A selection of T cell receptor beta chains follows, all from one sample in a study of OX40 agonist ivuxolimab in advanced cancers. Here immunoSEQ multiplex PCR was the method, and the copy in TCRdb shows in-frame clones only, minus some. The table has about 30,000 clones, approximately 80% seen once. Sequencing was performed on CD4+ or CD8+ T cells sorted from blood, taken in a trial of the OX40 agonist ivuxolimab. Every receptor here comes from an adult with an advanced solid tumor such as melanoma, head and neck, liver or kidney cancer. Both conserved end residues are part of each CDR3. D genes are given only for firm matches. Clone size is stated in some rows and not others, as once, few, many or a class when expanded.

j_gene | v_gene | d_gene | abundance | CDR3aa | CDR3nt
TRBJ2-5 | TRBV30 | - | once | CAWSVVAETQYF | TGTGCCTGGAGTGTAGTAGCGGAGACCCAGTACTTC
TRBJ1-1 | TRBV28 | TRBD1 | - | CASRFDRGNTEAFF | TGTGCCAGCAGATTTGACAGGGGCAACACTGAAGCTTTCTTT
TRBJ2-5 | TRBV11-2 | - | - | CASSLGTGGQETQYF | TGTGCCAGCAGCTTAGGGACAGGAGGGCAAGAGACCCAGTACTTC
TRBJ2-1 | TRBV5-1 | TRBD1 | - | CASSAGTGHNEQFF | TGCGCCAGCAGCGCCGGGACAGGGCACAATGAGCAGTTCTTC
TRBJ2-1 | TRBV5-5 | TRBD2 | - | CASSLVGGGGLSEQFF | TGTGCCAGCAGCTTGGTTGGAGGCGGGGGGCTATCAGAGCAGTTCTTC
TRBJ1-5 | TRBV10-3 | - | - | CATHDRNSNQPQHF | TGTGCCACACATGACAGAAATAGCAATCAGCCCCAGCATTTT
TRBJ1-2 | TRBV2 | TRBD1 | once | CASSELVQGASGYTF | TGTGCCAGCAGTGAGTTGGTGCAGGGGGCAAGTGGCTACACCTTC
TRBJ2-7 | TRBV2 | - | - | CASSEAPGLRYEQYF | TGTGCCAGCAGTGAAGCCCCGGGCCTTCGCTACGAGCAGTACTTC
TRBJ2-3 | TRBV2 | - | - | CASSEAVTPTQYF | TGTGCCAGCAGTGAAGCGGTTACTCCCACGCAGTATTTT
TRBJ2-7 | TRBV5-1 | - | - | CASSLEGALGEQYF | TGCGCCAGCAGCTTGGAAGGGGCATTGGGGGAGCAGTACTTC
TRBJ1-4 | TRBV10-1 | - | - | CASSSQGSEKLFF | TGCGCCAGCAGTTCGCAGGGGAGTGAAAAACTGTTTTTT
TRBJ2-5 | TRBV11-2 | TRBD2 | - | CASSLASRDYRETQYF | TGTGCCAGCAGCTTAGCGTCCCGGGACTACCGGGAGACCCAGTACTTC
TRBJ2-2 | TRBV14 | - | - | CASSVRPWPGELFF | TGTGCCAGCAGCGTTAGGCCTTGGCCCGGGGAGCTGTTTTTT
TRBJ2-7 | TRBV4-1 | TRBD2 | - | CASSQFRLAGYEQYF | TGCGCCAGCAGCCAATTTCGACTAGCAGGCTACGAGCAGTACTTC
TRBJ2-5 | TRBV7-8 | - | - | CASSLVKGGPTETQYF | TGTGCCAGCAGCTTAGTTAAGGGGGGGCCGACCGAGACCCAGTACTTC
TRBJ1-1 | TRBV2 | - | few | CASSYEREAFF | TGTGCCAGCAGTTATGAACGGGAAGCTTTCTTT
TRBJ2-7 | TRBV2 | - | - | CASSATFLHTYEQYF | TGTGCCAGCAGCGCCACTTTTTTGCACACCTACGAGCAGTACTTC
TRBJ2-5 | TRBV11-2 | - | - | CASSLILGGQETQYF | TGTGCCAGCAGCTTAATACTAGGGGGACAAGAGACCCAGTACTTC
TRBJ2-7 | TRBV28 | TRBD1 | - | CASSLLGGGTGPSEQYF | TGTGCCAGCAGTTTATTAGGAGGGGGGACAGGACCTTCCGAGCAGTACTTC
TRBJ2-5 | TRBV7-2 | - | - | CASSGRTRGETQYF | TGTGCCAGCAGCGGTCGGACTAGGGGGGAGACCCAGTACTTC
TRBJ2-5 | TRBV2 | TRBD1 | once | CASSVTRDRGLETQYF | TGTGCCAGCAGTGTTACCCGGGACAGGGGGCTTGAGACCCAGTACTTC
TRBJ2-3 | TRBV5-6 | TRBD2 | - | CASSLTSGGIADTQYF | TGTGCCAGCAGCTTGACTAGCGGGGGTATAGCAGATACGCAGTATTTT
TRBJ2-1 | TRBV5-4 | - | few | CASSASGQPTSYNEQFF | TGTGCCAGCAGCGCCTCTGGACAGCCGACCTCCTACAATGAGCAGTTCTTC
TRBJ2-3 | TRBV11-2 | TRBD2 | few | CASSLLAGALWTQYF | TGTGCCAGCAGCCTTCTAGCGGGGGCTCTCTGGACGCAGTATTTT
TRBJ2-1 | TRBV11-3 | TRBD2 | - | CASSLEPGGLNEQFF | TGTGCCAGCAGCTTAGAACCGGGGGGACTCAATGAGCAGTTCTTC
TRBJ2-1 | TRBV6-1 | TRBD2 | - | CASRYRGGLYNEQFF | TGTGCCAGCAGATATCGCGGGGGGCTCTACAATGAGCAGTTCTTC
TRBJ1-4 | TRBV5-1 | TRBD1 | - | CASSSLGQGGSEKLFF | TGCGCCAGCAGCTCGCTAGGACAGGGAGGTAGTGAAAAACTGTTTTTT
TRBJ2-1 | TRBV5-5 | TRBD2 | - | CASSLTSGAGEQFF | TGTGCCAGCAGCTTGACTAGCGGGGCTGGTGAGCAGTTCTTC
TRBJ1-2 | TRBV7-9 | TRBD1 | - | CASSFRDRNGYTF | TGTGCCAGCAGCTTTCGGGACAGAAATGGCTACACCTTC
TRBJ2-2 | TRBV4-1 | TRBD2 | - | CASSQRLAGGAAGELFF | TGCGCCAGCAGCCAACGACTAGCGGGGGGGGCCGCCGGGGAGCTGTTTTTT
TRBJ1-4 | TRBV6-5 | - | - | CASSMGGINEKLFF | TGTGCCAGCAGTATGGGGGGGATTAATGAAAAACTGTTTTTT
TRBJ2-7 | TRBV5-1 | - | - | CASSWGANLESPYEQYF | TGCGCCAGCAGCTGGGGGGCAAACTTAGAATCCCCGTACGAGCAGTACTTC
TRBJ2-1 | TRBV5-1 | TRBD2 | - | CASSLAQLAGYDEQFF | TGCGCCAGCAGCTTGGCCCAACTAGCGGGCTATGATGAGCAGTTCTTC
TRBJ1-2 | TRBV4-1 | - | - | CASSHPVKTVFYYTF | TGCGCCAGCAGCCATCCCGTAAAGACAGTCTTTTACTACACCTTC
TRBJ2-7 | TRBV7-2 | TRBD2 | - | CASSPRAAGGYEQYF | TGTGCCAGCAGCCCAAGGGCGGCGGGGGGCTACGAGCAGTACTTC
TRBJ2-4 | TRBV28 | TRBD1 | - | CASGGQGATIQYF | TGTGCCAGCGGAGGACAGGGGGCGACCATTCAGTACTTC
TRBJ1-1 | TRBV10-3 | - | - | CATALGAERNTEAFF | TGTGCCACCGCCCTTGGGGCAGAGCGAAACACTGAAGCTTTCTTT
TRBJ1-1 | TRBV29-1 | - | few | CSVDAGAGEAFF | TGCAGCGTTGATGCGGGGGCGGGCGAAGCTTTCTTT
TRBJ2-7 | TRBV5-6 | - | - | CASSLFPRIYEQYF | TGTGCCAGCAGCTTGTTTCCCAGGATCTACGAGCAGTACTTC
TRBJ1-6 | TRBV28 | - | few | CASRTVPPLHF | TGTGCCAGCAGGACGGTTCCACCCCTCCACTTT